This TCR beta chain is drawn from a study of beta chain features in type 1 diabetes. TCRB transcripts that were expressed got sequenced, as all of the isolated RNA had been reverse transcribed. Clones were read by immunoSEQ multiplex PCR, and TCRdb kept only the in-frame ones, dropping some. The sample lists approximately 380,000 clones, about 15% occurring once. Unmatched junction bases numbered 6, after V lost 0 bases and J lost 4 bases. The CDR3 covers 15 residues. Germline V gives CDR1 GTSNPN, CDR2 SVGIG (reference sequence). This clone showed up just a few times. Sampling consisted of one heparinised blood draw per donor, averaging about 116 mL. Each population that was sorted was more than 95% pure.

The rearrangement links TRBV30 to TRBJ1-2; 9 bases agree with TRBD1. The sequence was collected from a woman younger than 30 in good health. Sequencing was done on a sample of naive CD4+ T cells from blood. The CDR3 spells CAWSVITGGRYGYTF. The CDR3 nucleotides are TGTGCCTGGAGTGTCATAACAGGGGGCCGCTATGGCTACACCTTC. Variable domain in full (rest from reference TRBV30 and TRBJ1-2): SQTIHQWPATLVQPVGSPLSLECTVEGTSNPNLYWYRQAAGRGLQLLFYSVGIGQISSEVPQNLSASRPQDRQFILSSKKLLLSDSGFYLCAWSVITGGRYGYTFGSGTRLTVV.